This T cell receptor beta chain was sequenced in a study of blood T cell repertoires in COVID-19. At the level of the study: Sources were T cells, B-cell-depleted T cells, or PBMCs; the material itself was cDNA or gDNA.

The repertoire was sequenced with immunoSEQ multiplex PCR; TCRdb's copy has only in-frame clones and lacks some. The data show roughly 220,000 clones, approximately 80% seen once. This CDR3 contains 13 residues. V was trimmed by 3 bases and J by 7 bases, leaving 9 bases between them. Germline-derived CDR1 and CDR2 are MNHNS and SASEGT. The rearrangement links TRBV6-1 to TRBJ2-2, with D unresolved. The origin of this receptor is a woman between 40 and 50 years old who had recovered from COVID-19. Material for sequencing was peripheral blood. The CDR3 sequence is CASSDGLDGELFF. The CDR3, as DNA: TGTGCCAGCAGTGACGGGTTGGACGGGGAGCTGTTTTTT.